The 27 T cell receptor beta chains below all came from one sample that was sequenced in a study of OX40 agonist ivuxolimab in advanced cancers. Libraries were built with the immunoSEQ multiplex PCR assay. TCRdb limited this immuneACCESS table to in-frame rearrangements with V and J called. A share of clones is missing; checked studies link under half to unresolved V genes, and the rest is unexplained. The table for this sample lists 60,000 to 70,000 clones; roughly 87% of them were counted only once. In total, the top ten clones hold 2% to 2.5% of the sample. The material sequenced was CD4+ or CD8+ T cells sorted from blood, taken in a trial of the OX40 agonist ivuxolimab. The origin of the receptors is an adult with an advanced solid tumor such as melanoma, head and neck, liver or kidney cancer.

The chain carries TRBV28 and TRBJ2-7; perhaps TRBD1 as D (6 bases). Trimming left V 4 bases short and J 2 bases short, with 18 bases between. This CDR3 contains 16 residues. Germline CDR1 is MDHEN and CDR2 is SYDVKM. Here the CDR3 reads CASSYLAGQTPYEQYF. CDR3 in DNA: TGTGCCAGCAGTTACCTTGCCGGACAGACCCCCTACGAGCAGTACTTC.

The CDR3 bases are TGTGCCAGCAGTTCCGGGCAGGGGGCCTATAGCAATCAGCCCCAGCATTTT. This encodes CASSSGQGAYSNQPQHF. The chain recombines TRBV27 with TRBJ1-5; 8 nucleotides line up with TRBD1. The CDR3 covers 17 residues. J was trimmed by 0 bases and V by 4 bases; bases with no gene match: 8. CDR1 and CDR2 (germline): MNHEY, SMNVEV (reference sequence).

This chain uses TRBV10-1 with TRBJ2-4; TRBD2 agrees at 16 bases. From germline, CDR1 is WNHNN and CDR2 SYGVQD (reference sequence). V lost 8 bases to trimming and J lost 3 bases; unmatched junction nucleotides: 13. The CDR3 length is 19 residues. The CDR3 loop reads CASEPGLAGGPQNKNIQYF. Written as DNA, the CDR3 is TGCGCCAGCGAGCCGGGACTAGCGGGAGGGCCCCAAAACAAAAACATTCAGTACTTC.

The gene calls are TRBV27 and TRBJ2-5; TRBD1 matches 9 bases. The DNA end is a closer match to TRBJ2-7, so the J assignment may be wrong. CDR1 MNHEY and CDR2 SMNVEV come from the germline V gene (reference sequence). The CDR3 loop spans 16 amino acids. DNA of the CDR3: TGTGCCAGCAGCCTTACAGGGGGCCTTCCAGCTTACGAGCAGTACTTC. Translating gives CASSLTGGLPAYEQYF.

This chain links TRBV5-1 with TRBJ2-7; D is tentatively TRBD1 or TRBD2 (7 bases each). The length of the CDR3 is 18 residues. Germline V CDR1 and CDR2: SGHRS, YFSETQ. The V end was cut by 1 base, the J end by 2 bases, with 22 bases between. The CDR3 loop reads CASSLRSAIQGTTYEQYF. CDR3 in DNA: TGCGCCAGCAGCTTGAGGTCCGCGATACAGGGGACTACCTACGAGCAGTACTTC.

The gene calls are TRBV5-1 and TRBJ1-2; possible D gene TRBD1, 5 bases. This CDR3 comprises 13 residues. The V end lost 0 bases, the J end lost 8 bases, and 11 bases lay between the germline ends. Germline loops: CDR1 SGHRS, CDR2 YFSETQ. CDR3 in DNA: TGCGCCAGCAGCTTGGAAGGGGTGGAGGGCTACACCTTC. It translates to CASSLEGVEGYTF.

This chain uses TRBV5-6 with TRBJ2-3; D is ambiguous. The germline V gene encodes CDR1 SGHDT and CDR2 YYEEEE. This CDR3 comprises 17 residues. V dropped 0 bases and J dropped 0 bases, with 14 bases sitting between them. For the CDR3, the DNA is TGTGCCAGCAGCTTGGGAGAATTGCGGCTGAGCACAGATACGCAGTATTTT. This encodes CASSLGELRLSTDTQYF.

The chain carries TRBV19 and TRBJ2-3; D remains unclear. This CDR3 comprises 14 residues. The V gene's germline CDR1 is LNHDA and CDR2 SQIVND (reference sequence). V was clipped by 4 bases and J by 4 bases, with 12 bases between them. The CDR3: CASSTGVVPDTQYF. CDR3 nucleotides: TGTGCCAGTAGTACTGGGGTTGTGCCAGATACGCAGTATTTT.

This clone occurred a few times. The chain uses TRBV7-2 and TRBJ2-3; unclear D gene. In germline, CDR1 is SGHTA, CDR2 FQGNSA. The V gene lost 5 bases and the J gene lost 4 bases, with 10 bases spanning the gap. This CDR3 comprises 13 residues. The CDR3 reads CASSLLRADTQYF. As DNA, the CDR3 is TGTGCCAGCAGCCTCCTTCGGGCAGATACGCAGTATTTT.

The gene calls are TRBV11-2 and TRBJ2-5; TRBD1 agrees at 7 bases. Germline loops: CDR1 SGHAT, CDR2 FQNNGV. J gave up 1 base and V 5 bases, and 1 base lay outside the gene matches. The CDR3 has 13 residues. The CDR3 spells CASSRDSQETQYF. The CDR3 DNA reads as TGTGCCAGCAGCCGGGACAGCCAAGAGACCCAGTACTTC. Full variable domain (remainder filled in from reference TRBV11-2 and TRBJ2-5): EAGVAQSPRYKIIEKRQSVAFWCNPISGHATLYWYQQILGQGPKLLIQFQNNGVVDDSQLPKDRFSAERLKGVDSTLKIQPAKLEDSAVYLCASSRDSQETQYFGPGTRLLVL.

V and J are TRBV4-1 and TRBJ1-4; the match to TRBD1 covers 11 bases. Germline values: CDR1 MGHRA, CDR2 YSYEKL. Unmatched junction bases numbered 1, after V lost 0 bases and J lost 7 bases. The CDR3 covers 15 residues. The CDR3 sequence: CASSQDGTGGEKLFF. For the CDR3, the DNA is TGCGCCAGCAGCCAAGATGGGACAGGGGGTGAAAAACTGTTTTTT.

This clone is classed as medium-sized. This sequence joins TRBV4-1 and TRBJ1-5, with D hard to call. Trimming removed 1 base from V and 0 bases from J, with 13 bases in between. The CDR3 runs 17 residues. Germline loops: CDR1 MGHRA, CDR2 YSYEKL. CDR3: CASSQVDMGFSNQPQHF. The CDR3 DNA is TGCGCCAGCAGCCAAGTTGACATGGGCTTTAGCAATCAGCCCCAGCATTTT.

The chain links TRBV7-2 to TRBJ1-4, with 9 bases aligning to TRBD1. CDR3 length: 15 residues. The germline gives CDR1 SGHTA, CDR2 FQGNSA. The ends lost 5 bases at V and 2 bases at J; junction bases unmatched: 3. The CDR3 here is CASSRDRATNEKLFF. Here the CDR3 DNA reads TGTGCCAGCAGCCGGGACAGGGCCACTAATGAAAAACTGTTTTTT.

The chain carries TRBV7-9 and TRBJ1-6; no firm D call. The CDR3 spans 12 residues. Trimming removed 5 bases from V and 9 bases from J, with 8 bases in between. The germline gives CDR1 SEHNR, CDR2 FQNEAQ (reference sequence). CDR3 bases: TGTGCCAGCAGCGCCCCGGCTTCACCCCTCCACTTT. Amino acid sequence: CASSAPASPLHF.

This chain joins TRBV7-2 and TRBJ2-5, with D perhaps being TRBD1 or TRBD2 (6 bases each). The germline gives CDR1 SGHTA, CDR2 FQGNSA. Trimming left V 6 bases short and J 5 bases short, with 13 bases between. The CDR3 sequence is 13 residues long. The DNA of the CDR3 is TGTGCCAGCAGGAGGGGGGACGGGGAGACCCAGTACTTC. It is translated as CASRRGDGETQYF.

The chain uses TRBV7-9 and TRBJ2-1; TRBD2 matches at 14 bases. This CDR3 is built from 16 residues. V was clipped by 4 bases and J by 8 bases; unmatched bases: 7. CDR1 and CDR2 from the germline V gene are SEHNR and FQNEAQ (reference sequence). CDR3 sequence: CASSSFGTSGRDEQFF. DNA of the CDR3: TGTGCCAGCAGCTCATTCGGGACTAGCGGGAGAGATGAGCAGTTCTTC.

The chain combines TRBV25-1 with TRBJ1-2, with D perhaps TRBD1 (6 bases). The CDR3 runs to 12 residues. Germline V CDR1 and CDR2: MGHDK, SYGVNS. Trimming took 5 bases from V and 8 from J, leaving 12 bases between them. The CDR3 spells CASSHPGAGYTF. CDR3 coding DNA: TGTGCCAGCAGTCATCCGGGGGCGGGCTACACCTTC.

V is TRBV11-3 and J is TRBJ2-3; TRBD2 agrees at 10 bases. With V trimmed by 0 bases and J by 6 bases, 9 bases remained unmatched. The CDR3 totals 17 residues. CDR1 is SGHNT and CDR2 is YENEEA in the germline V gene. Here the CDR3 DNA reads TGTGCCAGCAGCTTAGAGCCCATAGCGGGAGGAGCGGATACGCAGTATTTT. Translated, it gives CASSLEPIAGGADTQYF.

The V gene is TRBV7-4, the J gene TRBJ2-2, with 9 bases lining up with TRBD1. The CDR3 sequence is 18 residues long. V trimming: 0 bases; J trimming: 5 bases; junction bases outside the gene matches: 10. CDR1 and CDR2 from the germline V gene are SGHVT and SQSDAQ. This chain's CDR3 is CASSLAPRDRVRTGELFF. The CDR3 DNA is TGTGCCAGCAGCTTAGCCCCCCGGGACAGGGTAAGAACCGGGGAGCTGTTTTTT. The full variable domain, with the rest looked up from reference TRBV7-4 and TRBJ2-2, is GAGVSQSPRYKVAKRGRDVALRCDSISGHVTLYWYRQTLGQGSEVLTYSQSDAQRDKSGRPSGRFSAERPERSVSTLKIQRTEQGDSAVYLCASSLAPRDRVRTGELFFGEGSRLTVL.

This CDR3 reads CASSLARVNNQPQHF. The CDR3 DNA reads TGTGCCAGCAGCTTAGCACGGGTGAACAATCAGCCCCAGCATTTT. The V and J genes are TRBV7-2 and TRBJ1-5; D uncertain. Germline V CDR1 and CDR2: SGHTA, FQGNSA. V lost 0 bases and J 3 bases, leaving 9 bases between the germline ends. CDR3 length: 15 residues.

This clone occurred a few times. The J gene is TRBJ1-1, the V gene TRBV18; D unclear. CDR1 KGHSH and CDR2 LQKENI come from the germline V gene. CDR3 size: 15 residues. V lost 4 bases to trimming and J lost 7 bases, with 19 bases between them. As DNA, the CDR3 is TGTGCCAGCTCACTCTCCCGGGATTCCCGGGGTGAAGCTTTCTTT. Its protein product is CASSLSRDSRGEAFF.

The chain joins TRBV4-1 to TRBJ2-1; no definite D call. CDR1 is MGHRA and CDR2 is YSYEKL in the germline V gene. V was clipped by 5 bases and J by 4 bases, with 3 bases between them. CDR3 size: 11 residues. The CDR3 region is CASSSYNEQFF. CDR3 DNA sequence: TGCGCCAGCAGCTCGTACAATGAGCAGTTCTTC.

This chain connects TRBV6-1 to TRBJ2-7; D not certain. The V gene lost 11 bases and the J gene lost 6 bases, with 20 bases spanning the gap. This CDR3 has 13 residues. Germline V gene sequence: CDR1 MNHNS, CDR2 SASEGT. CDR3 in amino acids: CAGRSGPGVEQYF. The CDR3, as DNA: TGTGCCGGAAGGAGTGGGCCCGGCGTCGAGCAGTACTTC.

The genes are TRBV29-1 and TRBJ1-1; 12 bases fit TRBD1. The V gene end was trimmed by 4 bases and the J gene end by 1 base; junction bases not matched to a gene: 4. This CDR3 contains 15 residues. Germline CDR1 reads SQVTM; CDR2 reads ANQGSEA. The CDR3 here is CSVAGTGGRNTEAFF. The CDR3 DNA follows: TGCAGCGTTGCAGGGACAGGGGGCAGGAACACTGAAGCTTTCTTT.

The rearrangement links TRBV5-6 to TRBJ2-1, with D possibly being TRBD2 (6 bases). V lost 4 bases, J lost 2 bases, and 13 bases lay in between. Per germline, CDR1 SGHDT and CDR2 YYEEEE. The CDR3 has 15 residues. In DNA form, the CDR3 reads TGTGCCAGCAGCGCCCTAGCGTTTCCCTACAATGAGCAGTTCTTC. Protein product: CASSALAFPYNEQFF.

The chain is built from TRBV7-2 and TRBJ1-2, with D tentatively TRBD1 (6 bases). The CDR3 runs 16 residues. CDR1 SGHTA and CDR2 FQGNSA come from the germline V gene. With 1 base removed from V and 6 bases from J, the gap between germline ends came to 18 bases. CDR3 in DNA: TGTGCCAGCAGCTTAGTTCAGGGTAACACAGGGAATGGCTACACCTTC. Encoded protein: CASSLVQGNTGNGYTF.

The CDR3 protein is CASTQKGKNTDTQYF. The CDR3 nucleotides read TGTGCCAGCACCCAAAAAGGGAAAAACACAGATACGCAGTATTTT. This chain joins TRBV11-3 and TRBJ2-3; D remains ambiguous. This CDR3 is built from 15 residues. The V end was cut by 7 bases, the J end by 2 bases, with 16 bases between. Germline V gene lookup returns CDR1 SGHNT and CDR2 YENEEA.